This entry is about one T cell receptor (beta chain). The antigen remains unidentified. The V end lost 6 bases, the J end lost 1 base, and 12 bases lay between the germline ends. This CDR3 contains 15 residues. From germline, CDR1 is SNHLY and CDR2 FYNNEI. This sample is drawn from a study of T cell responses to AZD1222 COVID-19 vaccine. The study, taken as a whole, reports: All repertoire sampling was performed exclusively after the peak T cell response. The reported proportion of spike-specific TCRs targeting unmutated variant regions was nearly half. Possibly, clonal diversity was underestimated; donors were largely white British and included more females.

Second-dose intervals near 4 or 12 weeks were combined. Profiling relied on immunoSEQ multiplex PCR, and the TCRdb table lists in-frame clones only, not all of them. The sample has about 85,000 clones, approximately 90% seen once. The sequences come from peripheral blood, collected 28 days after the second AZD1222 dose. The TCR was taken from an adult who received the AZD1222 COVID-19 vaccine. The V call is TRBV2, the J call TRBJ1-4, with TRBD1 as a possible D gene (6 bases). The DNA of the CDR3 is TGTGCCAGCAGCTCACCGGACAGAACTAATGAAAAACTGTTTTTT. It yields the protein CASSSPDRTNEKLFF.